This TCR beta chain was captured in a study of cytomegalovirus exposure and HLA in healthy donors. About this clone itself: The antigen remains unidentified.

Germline values: CDR1 SGDLS, CDR2 YYNGEE. This CDR3 region has 15 residues. V was pared by 8 bases and J by 8 bases, with 14 bases of the junction left unmatched. Primers: 60 Vbeta forward and 13 Jbeta reverse. Clones were sequenced by immunoSEQ multiplex PCR, and TCRdb holds only the in-frame ones, with some missing. The table lists 100,000 to 150,000 clones, approximately 80% of them singletons, with 0.55% to 0.75% in the top ten. Study observations and caveats: Sequencing depth across donors, presence/absence analyses assumed, was roughly uniform. Most CMV-associated TCR beta chains appeared HLA-restricted in a later analysis. Highly shared sequence variants in one cluster were likely a sequencing artifact.

The TCR was taken from a man between 18 and 29 years old in good health and CMV-seronegative. This sequence joins TRBV9 and TRBJ1-2; 11 bases line up with TRBD1. Input material: PBMCs. CDR3 nucleotide sequence: TGTGCCAGTGGCGGCTCAGGACAGGGGGCCGGAGGCTACACCTTC. This encodes CASGGSGQGAGGYTF. Filled out from reference TRBV9 and TRBJ1-2, the complete variable domain reads DSGVTQTPKHLITATGQRVTLRCSPRSGDLSVYWYQQSLDQGLQFLIQYYNGEERAKGNILERFSAQQFPDLHSELNLSSLELGDSALYFCASGGSGQGAGGYTFGSGTRLTVV.